These T cell receptor beta chains were read from a single sample in a study of cytomegalovirus exposure and HLA in healthy donors. Using immunoSEQ multiplex PCR, the repertoire was profiled, and TCRdb retains in-frame clones only, with some absent. The sample shows 260,000 or so clones, 90% of them seen only once. Input material: PBMCs. These receptors were taken from a woman aged 25 to 39 in good health and CMV-seronegative. Each CDR3 is given with its conserved first and last residue. D genes are given only for firm matches.

j_call	v_call	d_call	cdr3_aa	cdr3_nt
TRBJ2-7	TRBV2	TRBD2	CASSEGLGLQYF	TGTGCCAGCAGTGAGGGACTAGGTCTGCAGTACTTC
TRBJ1-1	TRBV28	.	CASFGLRDTEAFF	TGTGCCAGCTTTGGCTTGAGGGACACTGAAGCTTTCTTT
TRBJ2-7	TRBV30	.	CAWQDPYEQYF	TGTGCCTGGCAGGATCCCTACGAGCAGTACTTC
TRBJ2-7	TRBV6-5	TRBD2	CASSTQGGGEGEQYF	TGTGCCAGCAGTACCCAAGGTGGAGGGGAGGGCGAGCAGTACTTC
TRBJ2-7	TRBV4-3	TRBD1	CASSQDGDRVVSYEQYF	TGCGCCAGCAGCCAAGATGGGGACAGGGTAGTCTCCTACGAGCAGTACTTC
TRBJ2-3	TRBV7-9	.	CASSFGTSRTDTQYF	TGTGCCAGCAGCTTCGGGACTTCGCGCACAGATACGCAGTATTTT
TRBJ1-1	TRBV6-6	.	CASRPTGLGTEAFF	TGTGCCAGCAGACCTACAGGGTTGGGGACTGAAGCTTTCTTT
TRBJ2-5	TRBV29-1	TRBD2	CSVEPGGEETQYF	TGCAGCGTTGAACCGGGAGGGGAAGAGACCCAGTACTTC
TRBJ1-1	TRBV10-1	.	CASSREGEISTEAFF	TGCGCCAGCAGTCGGGAGGGGGAGATAAGCACTGAAGCTTTCTTT
TRBJ1-1	TRBV18	.	CASSPARTEAFF	TGTGCCAGCTCACCAGCACGGACCGAAGCTTTCTTT
TRBJ2-7	TRBV27	TRBD2	CASSLRGAAYEQYF	TGTGCCAGCAGTCTGCGGGGGGCTGCCTACGAGCAGTACTTC